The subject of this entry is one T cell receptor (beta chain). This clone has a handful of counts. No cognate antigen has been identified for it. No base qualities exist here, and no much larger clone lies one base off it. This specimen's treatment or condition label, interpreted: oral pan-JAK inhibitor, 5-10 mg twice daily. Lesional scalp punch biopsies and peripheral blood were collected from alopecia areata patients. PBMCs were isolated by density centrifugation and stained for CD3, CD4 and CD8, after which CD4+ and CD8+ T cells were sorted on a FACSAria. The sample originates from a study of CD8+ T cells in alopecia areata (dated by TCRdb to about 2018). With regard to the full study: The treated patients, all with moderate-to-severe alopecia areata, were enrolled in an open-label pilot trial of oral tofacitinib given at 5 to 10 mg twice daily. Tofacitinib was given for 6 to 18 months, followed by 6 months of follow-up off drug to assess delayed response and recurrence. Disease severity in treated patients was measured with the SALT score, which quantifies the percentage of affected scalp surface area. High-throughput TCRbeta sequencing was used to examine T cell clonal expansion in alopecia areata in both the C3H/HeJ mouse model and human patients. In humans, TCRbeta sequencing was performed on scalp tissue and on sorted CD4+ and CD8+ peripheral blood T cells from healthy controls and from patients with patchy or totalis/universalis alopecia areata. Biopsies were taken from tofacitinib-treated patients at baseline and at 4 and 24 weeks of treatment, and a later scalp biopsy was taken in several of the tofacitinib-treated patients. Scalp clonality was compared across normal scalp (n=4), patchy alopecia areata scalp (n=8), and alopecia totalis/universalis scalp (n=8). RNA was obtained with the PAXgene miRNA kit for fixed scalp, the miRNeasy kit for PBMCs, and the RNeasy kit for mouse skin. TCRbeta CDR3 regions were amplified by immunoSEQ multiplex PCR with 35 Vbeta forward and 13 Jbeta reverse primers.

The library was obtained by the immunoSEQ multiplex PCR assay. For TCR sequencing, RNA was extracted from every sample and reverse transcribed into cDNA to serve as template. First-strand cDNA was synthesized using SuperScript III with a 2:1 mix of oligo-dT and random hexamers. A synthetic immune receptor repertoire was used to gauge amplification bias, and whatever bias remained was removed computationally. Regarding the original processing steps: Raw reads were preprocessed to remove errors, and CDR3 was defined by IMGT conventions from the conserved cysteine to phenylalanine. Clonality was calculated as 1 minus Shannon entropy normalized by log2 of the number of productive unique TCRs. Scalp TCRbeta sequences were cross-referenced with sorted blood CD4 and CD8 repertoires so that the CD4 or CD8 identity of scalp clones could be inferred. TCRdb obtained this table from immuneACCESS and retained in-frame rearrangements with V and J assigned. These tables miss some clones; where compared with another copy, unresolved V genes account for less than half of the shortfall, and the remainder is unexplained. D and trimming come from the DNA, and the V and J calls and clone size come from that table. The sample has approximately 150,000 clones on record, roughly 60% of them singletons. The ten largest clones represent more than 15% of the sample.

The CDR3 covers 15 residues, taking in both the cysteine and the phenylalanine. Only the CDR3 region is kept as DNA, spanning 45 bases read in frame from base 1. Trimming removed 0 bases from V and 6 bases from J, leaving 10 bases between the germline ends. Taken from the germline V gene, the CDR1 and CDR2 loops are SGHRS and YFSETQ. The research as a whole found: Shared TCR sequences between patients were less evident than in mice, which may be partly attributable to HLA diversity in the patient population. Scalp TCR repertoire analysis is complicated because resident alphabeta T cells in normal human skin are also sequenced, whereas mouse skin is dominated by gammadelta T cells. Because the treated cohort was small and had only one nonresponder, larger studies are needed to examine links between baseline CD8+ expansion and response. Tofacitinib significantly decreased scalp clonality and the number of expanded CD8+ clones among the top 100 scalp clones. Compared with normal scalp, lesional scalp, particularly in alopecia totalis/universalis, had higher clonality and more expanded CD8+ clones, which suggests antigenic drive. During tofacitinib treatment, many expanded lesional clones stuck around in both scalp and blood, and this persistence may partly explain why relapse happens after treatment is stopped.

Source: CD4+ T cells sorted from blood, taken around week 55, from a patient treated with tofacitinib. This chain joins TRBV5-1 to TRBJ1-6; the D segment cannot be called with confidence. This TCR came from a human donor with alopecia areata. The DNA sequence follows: TGCGCCAGCAGCTTGGCTACAGTCGGTAATTCACCCCTCCACTTT. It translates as CASSLATVGNSPLHF.